The source of this TCR beta chain is a study of shared clonotypes between healthy human individuals. As for the study in general: With ages of 18 to 49, the donors were a couple of women and a few men. The study's findings and limits: At large depth, rarefaction still showed sorted-subset sequencing to be incomplete.

In the naive CD8 group, cells lacked CD45RO and were positively selected for CCR7, so terminally differentiated effector memory CD45RA+ cells were left out. V lost 5 bases, J lost 0 bases, and 9 bases stayed unmatched. CDR1 and CDR2 from the germline V gene are LNHDA and SQIVND (reference sequence). The CDR3 length is 19 residues. TCRdb's copy holds only in-frame clones and misses some; the assay was immunoSEQ multiplex PCR. The sample has roughly 890,000 clones; roughly 92% are singletons. Points on this clone: Its target is not known.

This clonotype was obtained from a man aged 25-45 years in good health. Source material: naive CD8+ T cells sorted from blood. The chain carries TRBV19 and TRBJ2-3, with 15 nucleotides matching TRBD2. The CDR3 loop reads CASSSGLAGGRSSTDTQYF. The CDR3 region has the DNA TGTGCCAGTAGTTCGGGACTAGCGGGAGGAAGGTCTAGCACAGATACGCAGTATTTT.